This T cell receptor beta chain was documented in a study of blood T cell repertoires in COVID-19. As for the study in general: Samples came from the United States, Italy and Spain, spanning acute and convalescent COVID-19.

Authors' methods: How many nucleated cells were present was estimated from reference gene primer amplification. Produced via immunoSEQ multiplex PCR; TCRdb's table is partial and in-frame only. Clonal size and the V and J genes are those of that table, whereas D and trimming came from the DNA. The sample lists 150,000 to 200,000 clones, about 92% occurring once. V gave up 3 bases and J gave up 3 bases; unmatched junction bases: 4. CDR3 length equals 15 residues. Germline V gene sequence: CDR1 SGDLS, CDR2 YYNGEE. Seattle's enrolled individuals joined amid active infection and were then monitored longitudinally.

The material sequenced was peripheral blood. The TCR was taken from a woman aged 55-69 years with COVID-19, enrolled during active disease. V is TRBV9 and J is TRBJ2-7, with 12 bases lining up with TRBD1. The CDR3 nucleotides read TGTGCCAGCAGCGCGGGGACAGGGGGCCTCTACGAGCAGTACTTC. Translation gives CASSAGTGGLYEQYF.